A selection of T cell receptor beta chains follows, all from one sample in a study of T cells in Graves' hyperthyroidism and ophthalmopathy. TCRdb called the multiplex PCR reads again in MiXCR, with one record for every CDR3 protein. This table holds 530,000 or so distinct CDR3 sequences, 35% to 55% found once. Sequenced input: peripheral blood or thyroid tissue (not recorded which). These receptors were taken from a woman aged 18-30 years with Graves' hyperthyroidism. Both conserved end residues are part of each CDR3. D genes are given only for firm matches. Clone size is shown for a subset of rows, as once, few, many or a class of expanded clone.

TRBD1 TRBJ1-1 NA TRBV2 TGTGCCAGCGGAGGAACTCGGGATAGCTCCTTCTCGACAGGGCGGGTGAGAACTGAAGCTTTCTTT CASGGTRDSSFSTGRVRTEAFF
NA TRBJ1-3 NA TRBV10-3 TGTGCCATCAGTGGGCACACCGAAGCGGGAAACACCATATATTTT CAISGHTEAGNTIYF
NA TRBJ2-1 NA TRBV2 TGTGCCAGCAGTGATGAGTCCTACAATGAGCAGTTCTTC CASSDESYNEQFF
TRBD1 TRBJ2-2 many TRBV5-6 TGTGCCAGCAGCCCCCAGGGGACAGGGTTGTGGAACACCGGGGAGCTGTTTTTT CASSPQGTGLWNTGELFF
NA TRBJ1-1 NA TRBV2 TGTGCCAGCAGTGATATTACTGAAGCTTTCTTT CASSDITEAFF
NA TRBJ2-1 NA TRBV6-1 TGTGCCAGCAGCCGGGACGAGAACAATGAGCAGTTCTTC CASSRDENNEQFF
TRBD1 TRBJ1-2 many TRBV6-1 TGTGCCAGCAGTGAGGGACAGGGGTACTATGGCTACACCTTC CASSEGQGYYGYTF
NA TRBJ1-6 NA TRBV9 TGTGCCAGCAACACGCAACAGGGCGATTCACCCCTCCACTTT CASNTQQGDSPLHF
NA TRBJ1-2 few TRBV4-1 TGCGCCAGCAGCCAAGATAGTCAGGGGTATGGCTACACCTTC CASSQDSQGYGYTF
NA TRBJ2-5 few TRBV18 TGTGCCAGCTCACCACTGAAAAGGGGAGCGGGTGAGACCCAGTACTTC CASSPLKRGAGETQYF
NA TRBJ1-4 NA TRBV27 TGTGCCAGCAGTTTAGTGTACGCGACTAATGAAAAACTGTTTTTT CASSLVYATNEKLFF
TRBD1 TRBJ1-5 many TRBV19 TGTGCCAGTAGTCCGGGACAGGGGGTTGATGGCAATCAGCCCCAGCATTTT CASSPGQGVDGNQPQHF
NA TRBJ1-1 many TRBV29-1 TGCAGCGTTGATACAGGGAGGACTGAAGCTTTCTTT CSVDTGRTEAFF
TRBD1 TRBJ2-2 once TRBV7-3 TGTGCCAGCAGCGCATCAGGGGGCAGGGAGCTGTTTTTT CASSASGGRELFF
NA TRBJ1-5 NA TRBV7-9 TGTGCCAGCAGCCCCAGTCCCACTAGCGGGGCAGCTCATAGCAATCAGCCCCAGCATTTT CASSPSPTSGAAHSNQPQHF
NA TRBJ1-1 once TRBV29-1 TGCAGCGCATCCAACGGCCAAGCTTTCTTT CSASNGQAFF
NA TRBJ1-3 NA TRBV7-9 TGTGCCAGCAGCACGACACTGAGCTCTGGAAACACCATGTATTTT CASSTTLSSGNTMYF
NA TRBJ2-5 NA TRBV24-1 TGTGCCGGGGCACCGATTCAAGAGACCCAGTACTTC CAGAPIQETQYF
TRBD2 TRBJ2-3 NA TRBV2 TGTGCCAGCAGCCCTTCTATCTCGGTACTAGCGGGTCCTAGCACAGATACGCAGTATTTT CASSPSISVLAGPSTDTQYF
NA TRBJ1-5 NA TRBV29-1 TGCAGCGTTCTCGGGGGACTAGCGGGAGGGCAGCCCCAGCATTTT CSVLGGLAGGQPQHF
NA TRBJ2-2 many TRBV4-1 TGCGCCAGCAGCCAAGATCCCAGGGCGAACACCGGGGAGCTGTTTTTT CASSQDPRANTGELFF
TRBD1 TRBJ1-1 many TRBV7-9 TGTGCCAGCAGCGGAATACAGGGGGATGAAGCTTTCTTT CASSGIQGDEAFF
NA TRBJ2-1 NA TRBV3-1 TGTGCCAGCAGCCAGAGCGTAGGGAATGAGCAGTTCTTC CASSQSVGNEQFF
NA TRBJ1-2 NA TRBV24-1 TGTGCCACCAGTGAGTCAGGGACCCATGGCTACACCTTC CATSESGTHGYTF
NA TRBJ2-7 many TRBV20-1 TGCAGTGCAAGATTCGAAAGCTCCTACGAGCAGTACTTC CSARFESSYEQYF
TRBD2 TRBJ2-2 many TRBV18 TGTGCCAGCTCACCTCGACTAGCGGCGAACACCGGGGAGCTGTTTTTT CASSPRLAANTGELFF
NA TRBJ1-2 NA TRBV13 TGTGCCAGCAGCTTAAGCCAGGAGGGCTACACCTTC CASSLSQEGYTF
TRBD1 TRBJ1-6 many TRBV20-1 TGCAGTGCTTTGGGACAGGGGAATTCACCCCTCCACTTT CSALGQGNSPLHF
NA TRBJ1-5 few TRBV27 TGTGCCAGCAGTTTATATTGGACAGATGATCAGCCCCAGCATTTT CASSLYWTDDQPQHF
TRBD2 TRBJ2-7 NA TRBV25-1 TGTGCTTCGAATTGGGGACTAGCGGGATCTTACGAGCAGTACTTC CASNWGLAGSYEQYF
TRBD1 TRBJ1-1 many TRBV20-1 TGCAGTGGCAGCACAGGGGACGCTGAAGCTTTCTTT CSGSTGDAEAFF
NA TRBJ2-7 many TRBV12-3/TRBV12-4 TGTGCCAGCAGACTCAGCTCGGCCTACGAGCAGTACTTC CASRLSSAYEQYF
TRBD1 TRBJ1-1 NA TRBV29-1 TGCAGCGCTAGACAGGGGGGGGTCGACACTGAAGCTTTCTTT CSARQGGVDTEAFF
NA TRBJ1-1 many TRBV30 TGTGCCTGGAGTGTACGAGGTGAAGCTTTCTTT CAWSVRGEAFF
NA TRBJ2-7 many TRBV12-3/TRBV12-4 TGTGCCAGCAGTTTATCCCGGGGGAGAGGTCGGGAGCAGTACTTC CASSLSRGRGREQYF
NA TRBJ2-7 few TRBV7-2 TGTGCCAGCAGCTGGGCTCGCGGCAATGAGCAGTACTTC CASSWARGNEQYF
NA TRBJ1-5 many TRBV25-1 TGTGCCAGCAATCTCCTGAGCGATAGCAATCAGCCCCAGCATTTT CASNLLSDSNQPQHF
TRBD1 TRBJ1-5 many TRBV5-1 TGCGCCAGCAGCTCGACAGGGGTTGGCAATCAGCCCCAGCATTTT CASSSTGVGNQPQHF
NA TRBJ1-1 NA TRBV2 TGTGCCAGCAGTGAGAAGTCCGGGCGAATTCGGGAAGCTTTCTTT CASSEKSGRIREAFF
TRBD1 TRBJ2-5 many TRBV29-1 TGCAGCGTCGCATTAGGGGGCTATCAAGAGACCCAGTACTTC CSVALGGYQETQYF